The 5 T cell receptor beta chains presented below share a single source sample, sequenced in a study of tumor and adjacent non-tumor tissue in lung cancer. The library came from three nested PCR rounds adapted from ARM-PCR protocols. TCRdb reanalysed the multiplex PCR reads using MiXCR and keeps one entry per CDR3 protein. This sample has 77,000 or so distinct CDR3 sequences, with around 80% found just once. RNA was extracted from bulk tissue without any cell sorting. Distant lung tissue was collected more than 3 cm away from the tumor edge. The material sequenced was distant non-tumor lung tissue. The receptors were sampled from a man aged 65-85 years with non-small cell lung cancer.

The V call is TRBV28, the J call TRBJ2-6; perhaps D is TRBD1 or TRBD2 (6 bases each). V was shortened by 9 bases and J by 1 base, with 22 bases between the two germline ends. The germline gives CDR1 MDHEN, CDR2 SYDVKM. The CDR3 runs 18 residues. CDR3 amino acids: CASCLPKGGFSGANVLTF. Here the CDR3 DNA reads TGTGCCAGTTGTTTACCCAAGGGGGGATTTTCTGGGGCCAACGTCCTGACTTTC.

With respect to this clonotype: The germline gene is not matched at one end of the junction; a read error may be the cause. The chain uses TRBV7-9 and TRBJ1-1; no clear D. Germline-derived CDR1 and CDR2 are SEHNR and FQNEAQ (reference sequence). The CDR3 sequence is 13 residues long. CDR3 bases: TGTGACAGCAGCCCAGAGACGAACACTGAAGCTTTCTTT. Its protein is CDSSPETNTEAFF.

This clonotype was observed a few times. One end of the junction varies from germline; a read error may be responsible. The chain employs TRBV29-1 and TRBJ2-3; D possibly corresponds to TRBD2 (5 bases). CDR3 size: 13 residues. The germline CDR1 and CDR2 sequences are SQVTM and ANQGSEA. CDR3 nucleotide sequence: TGTAGCGTTGCGTGGACCACTCCGTATACGGAGTATTTT. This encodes CSVAWTTPYTEYF.

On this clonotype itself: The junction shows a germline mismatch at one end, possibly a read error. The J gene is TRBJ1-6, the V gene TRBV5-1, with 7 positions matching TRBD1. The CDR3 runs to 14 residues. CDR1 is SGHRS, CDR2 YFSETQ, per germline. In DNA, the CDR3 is TGCGCCAGCAGCCTACAGTGGACAGGTTCACCCCTCAACTTT. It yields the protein CASSLQWTGSPLNF.

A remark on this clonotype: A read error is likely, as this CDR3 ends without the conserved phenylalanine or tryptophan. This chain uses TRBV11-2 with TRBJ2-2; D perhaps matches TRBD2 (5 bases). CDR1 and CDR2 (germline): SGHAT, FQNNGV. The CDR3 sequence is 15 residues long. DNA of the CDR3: TGTGCCAGCAGTCCCGGGGTACCGAACACCGGGCAGCTGTTTTCT. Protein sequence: CASSPGVPNTGQLFS.